This T cell receptor (beta chain) was found in a study of blood T cell repertoires in COVID-19. Study context: Acute and convalescent COVID-19 samples came from the United States, Italy and Spain. The cDNA or gDNA used as material had been derived from T cells, B-cell-depleted T cells, or PBMCs.

Germline V gene lookup returns CDR1 ENHRY and CDR2 SYGVKD. The ends were cut back, 3 bases at V and 4 bases at J, with 15 bases in the middle. The CDR3 has 15 residues. Per the authors' pipeline: Reference gene primer amplification yielded estimated nucleated cell counts. Clones were read by immunoSEQ multiplex PCR, and TCRdb kept only the in-frame ones, dropping some. That table supplies the V and J calls and clone size; D and trimming were determined from the DNA. The repertoire holds 70,000 or so clones, with roughly 91% as singletons. This clone was counted a few times. The receptor's source is a woman older than 75 with active or convalescent COVID-19. The sequenced sample was peripheral blood. The genes are TRBV10-3 and TRBJ1-2, with D possibly being TRBD1 (6 bases). DNA of the CDR3: TGTGCCATCAGTGATAGGGCAGGGGATAGCTATGGCTACACCTTC. It is translated as CAISDRAGDSYGYTF.